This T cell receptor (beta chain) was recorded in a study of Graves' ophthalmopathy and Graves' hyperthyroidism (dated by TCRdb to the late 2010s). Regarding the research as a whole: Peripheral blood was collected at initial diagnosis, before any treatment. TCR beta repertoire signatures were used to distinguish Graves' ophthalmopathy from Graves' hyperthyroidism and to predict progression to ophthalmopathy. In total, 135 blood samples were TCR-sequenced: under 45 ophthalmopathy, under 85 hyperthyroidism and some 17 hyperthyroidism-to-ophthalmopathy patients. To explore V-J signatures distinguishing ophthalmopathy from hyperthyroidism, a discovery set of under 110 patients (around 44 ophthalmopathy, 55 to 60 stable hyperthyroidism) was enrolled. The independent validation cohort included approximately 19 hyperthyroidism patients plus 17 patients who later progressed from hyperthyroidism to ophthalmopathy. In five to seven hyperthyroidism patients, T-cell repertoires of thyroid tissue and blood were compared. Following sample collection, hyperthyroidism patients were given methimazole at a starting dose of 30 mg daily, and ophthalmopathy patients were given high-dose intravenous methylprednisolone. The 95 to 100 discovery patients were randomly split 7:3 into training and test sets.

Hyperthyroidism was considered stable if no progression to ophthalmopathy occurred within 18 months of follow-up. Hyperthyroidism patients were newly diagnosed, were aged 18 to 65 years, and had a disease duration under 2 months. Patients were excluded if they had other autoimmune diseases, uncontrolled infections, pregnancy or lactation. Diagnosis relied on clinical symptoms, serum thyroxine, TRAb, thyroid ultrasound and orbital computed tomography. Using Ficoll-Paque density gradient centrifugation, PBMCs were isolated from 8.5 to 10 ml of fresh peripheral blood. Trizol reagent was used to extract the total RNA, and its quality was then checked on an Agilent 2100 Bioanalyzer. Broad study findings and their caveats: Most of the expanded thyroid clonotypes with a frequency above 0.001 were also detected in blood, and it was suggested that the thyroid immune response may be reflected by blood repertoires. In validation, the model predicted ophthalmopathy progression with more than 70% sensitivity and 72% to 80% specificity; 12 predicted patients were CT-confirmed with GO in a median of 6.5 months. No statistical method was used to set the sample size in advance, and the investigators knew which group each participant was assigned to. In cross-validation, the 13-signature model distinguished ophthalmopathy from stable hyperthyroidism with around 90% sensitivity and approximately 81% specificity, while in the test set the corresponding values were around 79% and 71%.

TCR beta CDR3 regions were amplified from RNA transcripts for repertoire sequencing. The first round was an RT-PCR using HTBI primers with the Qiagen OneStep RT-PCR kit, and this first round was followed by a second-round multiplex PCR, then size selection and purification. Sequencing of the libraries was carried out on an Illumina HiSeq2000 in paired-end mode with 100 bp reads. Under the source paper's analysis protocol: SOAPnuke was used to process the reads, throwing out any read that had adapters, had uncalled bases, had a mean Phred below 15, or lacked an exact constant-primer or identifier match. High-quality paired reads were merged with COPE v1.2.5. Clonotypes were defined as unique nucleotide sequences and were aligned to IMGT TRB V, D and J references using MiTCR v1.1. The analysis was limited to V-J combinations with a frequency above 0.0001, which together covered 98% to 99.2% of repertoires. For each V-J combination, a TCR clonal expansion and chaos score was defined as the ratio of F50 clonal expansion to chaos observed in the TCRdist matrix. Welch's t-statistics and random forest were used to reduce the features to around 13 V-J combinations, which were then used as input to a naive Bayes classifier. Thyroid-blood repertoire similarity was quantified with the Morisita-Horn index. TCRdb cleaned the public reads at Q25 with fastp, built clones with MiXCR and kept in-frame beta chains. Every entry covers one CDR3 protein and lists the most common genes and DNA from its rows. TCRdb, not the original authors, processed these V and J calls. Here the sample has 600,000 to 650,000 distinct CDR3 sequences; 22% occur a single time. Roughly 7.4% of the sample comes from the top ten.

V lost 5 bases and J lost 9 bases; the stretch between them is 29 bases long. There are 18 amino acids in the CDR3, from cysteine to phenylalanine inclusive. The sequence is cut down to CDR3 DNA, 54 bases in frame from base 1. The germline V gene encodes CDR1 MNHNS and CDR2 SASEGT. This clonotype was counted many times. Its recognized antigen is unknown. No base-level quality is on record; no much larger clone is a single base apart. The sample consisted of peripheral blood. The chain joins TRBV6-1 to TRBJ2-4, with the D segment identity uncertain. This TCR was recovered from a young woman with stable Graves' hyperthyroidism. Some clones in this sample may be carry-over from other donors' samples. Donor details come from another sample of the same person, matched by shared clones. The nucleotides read TGTGCCAGCAGTAAGTCCCCCTCCGGGCTAGTCGACGGTGGCATTCAGTACTTC. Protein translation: CASSKSPSGLVDGGIQYF.